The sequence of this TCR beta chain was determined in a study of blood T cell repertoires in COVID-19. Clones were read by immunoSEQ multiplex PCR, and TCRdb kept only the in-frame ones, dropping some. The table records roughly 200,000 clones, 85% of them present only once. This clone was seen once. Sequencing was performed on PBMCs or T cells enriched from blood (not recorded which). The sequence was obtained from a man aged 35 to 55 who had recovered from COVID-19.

Here the CDR3 reads CAWITPRGTLNTEAFF. The CDR3 bases are TGTGCCTGGATCACTCCAAGAGGTACCTTGAACACTGAAGCTTTCTTT. The chain uses TRBV30 and TRBJ1-1; D not certain. Trimming cost V 4 bases and J 0 bases, with 18 bases left between them. The CDR3 totals 16 residues. CDR1 is GTSNPN and CDR2 is SVGIG in the germline V gene (reference sequence).